This TCR beta chain was captured in a study of blood T cells in healthy people across ages. Germline V CDR1 and CDR2: MNHEY, SVGAGI. The V gene lost 6 bases and the J gene lost 8 bases, with 22 bases spanning the gap. The CDR3 consists of 16 residues. Primed by a sample-barcoded 5' primer and a J-beta primer mix, a second PCR proceeded for 7 to 11 cycles. From the 5' RACE reads, TCRdb called clonotypes with MiXCR, one entry per CDR3 protein. This table holds around 1,000,000 distinct CDR3 sequences, around two fifths found once. Source material: blood. The receptor was isolated from a man in his late teens or twenties in good health. The chain is built from TRBV6-5 and TRBJ1-4, with D maybe TRBD1 (6 bases). The CDR3 coding sequence is TGTGCCAGCAGCTCAACAGGGTCGGTTGTAGGGGAAAAACTGTTTTTT. It specifies CASSSTGSVVGEKLFF.